These 8 T cell receptor beta chains were sequenced from one sample in a study of shared clonotypes between healthy human individuals. Assay: immunoSEQ multiplex PCR; the TCRdb copy retains only in-frame clones and omits some. The sample has about 480,000 clones, 75% to 80% seen once. The source material was PBMCs. The receptors here all came from a woman aged 35 to 49 in good health. Some clones in this sample may be carry-over from other donors' samples.

Of note for this clone: The same CDR3 can be traced to other DNA sequences in this sample. The rearrangement uses TRBV28 and TRBJ1-5; no clear D gene. The germline V gene encodes CDR1 MDHEN and CDR2 SYDVKM. Trimming left V 5 bases short and J 3 bases short, with 8 bases between. The CDR3 is made up of 13 amino acids. The CDR3 DNA sequence: TGTGCCAGCAGTCGGACGGTCAATCAGCCCCAGCATTTT. Translation: CASSRTVNQPQHF.

The rearrangement joins TRBV11-2 to TRBJ2-5, with 8 bases identical to TRBD2. After removal of 4 bases from V and 5 bases from J, the junction contained 6 bases not matched to a gene. This CDR3 contains 14 residues. Germline V CDR1 and CDR2: SGHAT, FQNNGV. Written as DNA, the CDR3 is TGTGCCAGCAGCTGGACTCCGGGAGGGGAGACCCAGTACTTC. Translation: CASSWTPGGETQYF.

The chain couples TRBV25-1 to TRBJ2-5; 10 positions agree with TRBD2. The V gene end was trimmed by 3 bases and the J gene end by 2 bases; junction bases not matched to a gene: 9. The germline V gene has CDR1 MGHDK and CDR2 SYGVNS. This CDR3 is built from 17 residues. The CDR3 coding sequence is TGTGCCAGCAGTGATGTTCCGGCTAGCGGGAGACAAGAGACCCAGTACTTC. It yields the protein CASSDVPASGRQETQYF.

The J gene is TRBJ1-2, the V gene TRBV5-1, with TRBD1 matching 10 bases. The CDR3 sequence is 14 residues long. Trimming removed 0 bases from V and 6 bases from J; junction bases left unmatched: 2. From germline, CDR1 is SGHRS and CDR2 YFSETQ. CDR3 DNA: TGCGCCAGCAGCTTGGGACAGGGGGCGGATGGCTACACCTTC. Its translation: CASSLGQGADGYTF.

The chain couples TRBV19 to TRBJ2-1; TRBD2 is a possible D gene (6 bases). The germline V gene has CDR1 LNHDA and CDR2 SQIVND (reference sequence). V lost 1 base and J 7 bases, leaving 17 bases between the germline ends. This CDR3 contains 16 residues. CDR3 coding DNA: TGTGCCAGTAGTATAGGTGGAGGGAGGCAAGGGAATGAGCAGTTCTTC. Its protein product is CASSIGGGRQGNEQFF.

The chain uses TRBV30 and TRBJ1-4; D remains ambiguous. Germline loops: CDR1 GTSNPN, CDR2 SVGIG (reference sequence). The CDR3 contains 14 residues. V was shortened by 3 bases and J by 0 bases, with 8 bases between the two germline ends. CDR3 in DNA: TGTGCCTGGAGCCTACAGTCAACTAATGAAAAACTGTTTTTT. It encodes CAWSLQSTNEKLFF.

The rearrangement links TRBV7-6 to TRBJ1-2; TRBD1 matches 10 bases. The germline CDR1 and CDR2 sequences are SGHVS and FNYEAQ. The CDR3 is made up of 16 amino acids. V shed 5 bases and J 4 bases; nucleotides not matched to a gene: 10. The CDR3 DNA reads TGTGCCAGCAGCCCACAGACAGGGGGCCTAGTCTATGGCTACACCTTC. Its translation is CASSPQTGGLVYGYTF.

The gene calls are TRBV29-1 and TRBJ2-5; 7 nucleotides match TRBD1. Germline V gene data show CDR1 as SQVTM and CDR2 as ANQGSEA. The CDR3 totals 14 residues. Trimming took 6 bases from V and 5 from J; bases not matched to a gene: 12. The CDR3 region has the DNA TGCAGCGTCACCAAGACAGGGAACCGGGAGACCCAGTACTTC. This codes for CSVTKTGNRETQYF.